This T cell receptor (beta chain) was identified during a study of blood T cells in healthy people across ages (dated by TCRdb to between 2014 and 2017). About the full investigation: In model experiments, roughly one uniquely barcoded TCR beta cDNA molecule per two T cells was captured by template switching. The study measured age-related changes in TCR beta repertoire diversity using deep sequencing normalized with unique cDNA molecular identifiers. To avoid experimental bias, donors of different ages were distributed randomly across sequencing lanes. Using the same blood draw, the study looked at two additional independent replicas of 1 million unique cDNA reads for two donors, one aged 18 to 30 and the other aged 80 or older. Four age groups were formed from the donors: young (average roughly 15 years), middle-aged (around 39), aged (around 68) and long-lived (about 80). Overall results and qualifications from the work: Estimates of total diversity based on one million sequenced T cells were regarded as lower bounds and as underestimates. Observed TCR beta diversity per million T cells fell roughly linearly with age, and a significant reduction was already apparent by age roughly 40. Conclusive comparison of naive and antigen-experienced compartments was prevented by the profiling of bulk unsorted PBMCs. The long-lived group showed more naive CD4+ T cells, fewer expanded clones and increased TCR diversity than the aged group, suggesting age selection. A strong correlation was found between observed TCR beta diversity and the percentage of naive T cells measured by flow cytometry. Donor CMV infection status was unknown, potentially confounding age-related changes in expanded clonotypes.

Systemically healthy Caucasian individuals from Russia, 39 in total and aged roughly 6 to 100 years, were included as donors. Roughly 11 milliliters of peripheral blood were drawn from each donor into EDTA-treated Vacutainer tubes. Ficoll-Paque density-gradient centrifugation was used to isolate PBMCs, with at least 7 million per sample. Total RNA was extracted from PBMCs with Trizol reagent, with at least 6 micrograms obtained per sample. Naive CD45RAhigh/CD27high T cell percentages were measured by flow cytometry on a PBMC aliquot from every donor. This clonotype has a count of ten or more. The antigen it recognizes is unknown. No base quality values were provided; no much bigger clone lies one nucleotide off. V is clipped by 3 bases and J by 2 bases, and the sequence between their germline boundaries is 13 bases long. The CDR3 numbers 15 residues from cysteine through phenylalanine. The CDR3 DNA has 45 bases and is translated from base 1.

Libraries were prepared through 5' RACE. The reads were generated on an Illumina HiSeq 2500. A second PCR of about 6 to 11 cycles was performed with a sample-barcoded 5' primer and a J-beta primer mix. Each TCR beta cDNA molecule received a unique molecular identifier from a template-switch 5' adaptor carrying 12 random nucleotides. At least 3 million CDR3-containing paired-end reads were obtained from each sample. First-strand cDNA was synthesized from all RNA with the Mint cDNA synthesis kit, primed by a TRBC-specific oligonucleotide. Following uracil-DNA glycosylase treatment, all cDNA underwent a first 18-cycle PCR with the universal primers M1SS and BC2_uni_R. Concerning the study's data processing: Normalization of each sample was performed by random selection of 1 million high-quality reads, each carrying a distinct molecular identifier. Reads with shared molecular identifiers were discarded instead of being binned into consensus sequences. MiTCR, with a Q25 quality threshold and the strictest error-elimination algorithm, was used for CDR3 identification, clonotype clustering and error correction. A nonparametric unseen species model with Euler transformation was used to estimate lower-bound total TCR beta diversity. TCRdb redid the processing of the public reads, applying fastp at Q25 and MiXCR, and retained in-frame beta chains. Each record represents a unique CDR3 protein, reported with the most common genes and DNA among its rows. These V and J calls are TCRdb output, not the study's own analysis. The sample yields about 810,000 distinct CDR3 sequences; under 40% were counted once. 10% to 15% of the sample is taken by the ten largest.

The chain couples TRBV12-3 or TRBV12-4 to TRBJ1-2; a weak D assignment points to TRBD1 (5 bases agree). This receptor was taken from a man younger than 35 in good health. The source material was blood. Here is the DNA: TGTGCCAGCAGTTTGGCTTCAGGGCCCAACTATGGCTACACCTTC. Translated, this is CASSLASGPNYGYTF.